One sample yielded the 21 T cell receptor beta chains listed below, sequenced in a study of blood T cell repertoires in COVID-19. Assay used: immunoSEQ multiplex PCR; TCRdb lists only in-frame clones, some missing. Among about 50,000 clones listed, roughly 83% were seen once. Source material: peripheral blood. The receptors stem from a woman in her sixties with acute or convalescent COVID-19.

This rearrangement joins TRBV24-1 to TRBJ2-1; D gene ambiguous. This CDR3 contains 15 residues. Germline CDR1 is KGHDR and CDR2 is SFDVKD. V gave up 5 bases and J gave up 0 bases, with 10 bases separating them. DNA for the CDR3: TGTGCCACCAGTGCATTAGACTCCTCCTACAATGAGCAGTTCTTC. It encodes CATSALDSSYNEQFF.

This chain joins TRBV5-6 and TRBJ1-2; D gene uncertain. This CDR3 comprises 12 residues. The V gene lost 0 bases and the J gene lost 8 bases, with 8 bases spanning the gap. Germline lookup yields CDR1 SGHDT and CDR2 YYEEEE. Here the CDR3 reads CASSLGELGYTF. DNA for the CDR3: TGTGCCAGCAGCTTGGGGGAGTTGGGCTACACCTTC.

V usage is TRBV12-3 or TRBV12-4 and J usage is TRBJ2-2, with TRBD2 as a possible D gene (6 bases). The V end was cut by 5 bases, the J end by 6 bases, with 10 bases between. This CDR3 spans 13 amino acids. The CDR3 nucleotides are TGTGCCAGCAGTCGACTAGTGCCCGGGGAGCTGTTTTTT. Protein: CASSRLVPGELFF.

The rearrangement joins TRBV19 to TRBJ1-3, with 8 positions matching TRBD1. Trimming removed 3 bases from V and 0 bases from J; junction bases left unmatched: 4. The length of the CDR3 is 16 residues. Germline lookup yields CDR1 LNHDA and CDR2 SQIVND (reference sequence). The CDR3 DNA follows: TGTGCCAGTAGTATGGACAGGGTGAGCTCTGGAAACACCATATATTTT. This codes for CASSMDRVSSGNTIYF.

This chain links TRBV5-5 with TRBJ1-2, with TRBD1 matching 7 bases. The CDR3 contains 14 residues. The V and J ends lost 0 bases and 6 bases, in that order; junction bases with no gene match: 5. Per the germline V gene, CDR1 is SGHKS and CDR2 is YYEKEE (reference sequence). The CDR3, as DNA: TGTGCCAGCAGCTTGGAGGCAGGGGGGAATGGCTACACCTTC. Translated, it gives CASSLEAGGNGYTF.

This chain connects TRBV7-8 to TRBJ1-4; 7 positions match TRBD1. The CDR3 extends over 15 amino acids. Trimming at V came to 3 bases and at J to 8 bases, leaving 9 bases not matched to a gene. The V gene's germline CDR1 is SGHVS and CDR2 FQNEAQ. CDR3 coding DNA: TGTGCCAGCAGCTTCCGGACAGGTCGGACCGAAAAACTGTTTTTT. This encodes CASSFRTGRTEKLFF.

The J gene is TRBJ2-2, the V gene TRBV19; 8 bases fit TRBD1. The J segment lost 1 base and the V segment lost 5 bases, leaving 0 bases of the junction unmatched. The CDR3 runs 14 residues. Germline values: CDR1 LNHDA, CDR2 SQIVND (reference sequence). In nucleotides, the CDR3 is TGTGCCAGTAGTGACAGGGGGAACACCGGGGAGCTGTTTTTT. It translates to CASSDRGNTGELFF.

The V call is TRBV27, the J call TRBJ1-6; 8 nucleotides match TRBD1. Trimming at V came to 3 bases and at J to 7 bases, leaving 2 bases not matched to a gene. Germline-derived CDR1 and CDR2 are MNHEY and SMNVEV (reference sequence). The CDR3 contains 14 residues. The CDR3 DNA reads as TGTGCCAGCAGTTTCGGACAGGGCAATTCACCCCTCCACTTT. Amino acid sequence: CASSFGQGNSPLHF.

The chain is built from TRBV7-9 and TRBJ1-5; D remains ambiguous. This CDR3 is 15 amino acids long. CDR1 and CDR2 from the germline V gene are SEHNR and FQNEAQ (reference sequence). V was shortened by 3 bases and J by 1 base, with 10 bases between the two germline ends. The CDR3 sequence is CASSFAAGSNQPQHF. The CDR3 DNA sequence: TGTGCCAGCAGCTTCGCGGCGGGAAGCAATCAGCCCCAGCATTTT.

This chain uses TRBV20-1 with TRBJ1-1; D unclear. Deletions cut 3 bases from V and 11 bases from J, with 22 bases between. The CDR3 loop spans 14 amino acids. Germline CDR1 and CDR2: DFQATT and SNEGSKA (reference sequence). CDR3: CSASWGQLSGGAFF. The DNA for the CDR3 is TGCAGTGCTAGTTGGGGTCAGTTATCCGGAGGGGCTTTCTTT.

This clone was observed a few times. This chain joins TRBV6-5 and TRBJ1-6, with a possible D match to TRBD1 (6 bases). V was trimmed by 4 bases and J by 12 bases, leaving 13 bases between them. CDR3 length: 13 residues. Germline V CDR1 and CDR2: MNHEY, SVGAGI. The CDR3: CASSLQGERPLHF. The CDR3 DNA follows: TGTGCCAGCAGTTTACAGGGAGAGCGACCCCTCCACTTT.

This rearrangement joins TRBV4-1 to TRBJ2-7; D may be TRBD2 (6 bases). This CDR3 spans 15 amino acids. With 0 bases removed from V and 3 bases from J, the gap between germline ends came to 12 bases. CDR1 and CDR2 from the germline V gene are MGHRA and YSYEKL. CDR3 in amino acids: CASSQEREINYEQYF. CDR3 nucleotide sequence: TGCGCCAGCAGCCAAGAGCGGGAAATAAACTACGAGCAGTACTTC.

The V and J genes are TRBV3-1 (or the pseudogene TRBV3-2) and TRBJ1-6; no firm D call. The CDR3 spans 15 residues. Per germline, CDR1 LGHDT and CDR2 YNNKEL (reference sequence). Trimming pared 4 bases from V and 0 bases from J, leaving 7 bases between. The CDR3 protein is CASSRGSSYNSPLHF. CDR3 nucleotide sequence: TGTGCCAGCAGCCGAGGTAGCTCCTATAATTCACCCCTCCACTTT.

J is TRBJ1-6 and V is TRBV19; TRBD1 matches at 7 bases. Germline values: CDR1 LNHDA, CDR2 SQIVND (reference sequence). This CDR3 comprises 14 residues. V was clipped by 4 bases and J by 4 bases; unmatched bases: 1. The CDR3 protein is CASSRGQYNSPLHF. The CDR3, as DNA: TGTGCCAGTAGTAGGGGACAGTATAATTCACCCCTCCACTTT. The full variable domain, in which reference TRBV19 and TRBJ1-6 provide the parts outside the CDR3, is DGGITQSPKYLFRKEGQNVTLSCEQNLNHDAMYWYRQDPGQGLRLIYYSQIVNDFQKGDIAEGYSVSREKKESFPLTVTSAQKNPTAFYLCASSRGQYNSPLHFGNGTRLTVT.

The CDR3 protein is CASSPQGSEKLFF. Here the CDR3 DNA reads TGTGCCAGCAGCCCCCAGGGCTCTGAAAAACTGTTTTTT. This sequence joins TRBV5-6 and TRBJ1-4, with a tentative D call TRBD1 (5 bases). This CDR3 comprises 13 residues. Germline lookup yields CDR1 SGHDT and CDR2 YYEEEE. Trimming stripped 4 bases from V and 7 bases from J, with 11 bases between.

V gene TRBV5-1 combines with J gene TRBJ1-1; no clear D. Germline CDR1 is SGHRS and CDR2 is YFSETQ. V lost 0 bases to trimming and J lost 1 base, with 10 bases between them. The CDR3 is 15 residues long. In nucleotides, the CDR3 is TGCGCCAGCAGCTTGGTCCCCCTTTCGAACACTGAAGCTTTCTTT. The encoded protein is CASSLVPLSNTEAFF.

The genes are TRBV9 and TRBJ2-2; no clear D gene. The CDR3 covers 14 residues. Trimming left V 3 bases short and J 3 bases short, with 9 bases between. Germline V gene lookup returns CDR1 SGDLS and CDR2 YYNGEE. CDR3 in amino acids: CASSGRLDTGELFF. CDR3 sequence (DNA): TGTGCCAGCAGCGGCCGGTTGGACACCGGGGAGCTGTTTTTT.

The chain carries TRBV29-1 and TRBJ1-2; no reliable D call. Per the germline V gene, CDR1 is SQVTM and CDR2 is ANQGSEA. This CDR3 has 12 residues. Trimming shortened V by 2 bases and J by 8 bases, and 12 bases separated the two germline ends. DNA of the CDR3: TGCAGCGTTGAACTACGAGGTATGGGCTACACCTTC. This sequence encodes CSVELRGMGYTF.

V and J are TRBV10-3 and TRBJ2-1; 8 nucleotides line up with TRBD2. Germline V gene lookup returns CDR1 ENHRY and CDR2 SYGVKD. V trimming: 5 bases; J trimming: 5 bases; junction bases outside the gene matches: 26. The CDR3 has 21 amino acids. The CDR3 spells CAISWAEREPDSVAINNEQFF. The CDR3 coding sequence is TGTGCCATCAGTTGGGCGGAGCGGGAGCCAGATAGCGTGGCGATAAACAATGAGCAGTTCTTC.

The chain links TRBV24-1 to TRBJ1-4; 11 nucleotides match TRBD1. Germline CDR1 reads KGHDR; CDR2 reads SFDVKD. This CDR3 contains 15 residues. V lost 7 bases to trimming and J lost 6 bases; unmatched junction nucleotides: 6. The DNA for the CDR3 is TGTGCCACCAGCTACCCGGGACAGGGGGATGAAAAACTGTTTTTT. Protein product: CATSYPGQGDEKLFF.

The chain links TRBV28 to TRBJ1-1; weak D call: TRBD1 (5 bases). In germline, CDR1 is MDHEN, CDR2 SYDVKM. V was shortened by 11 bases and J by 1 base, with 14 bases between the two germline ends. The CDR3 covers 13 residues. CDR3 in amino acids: CASLTTANTEAFF. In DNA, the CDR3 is TGTGCCTCCCTTACGACAGCGAACACTGAAGCTTTCTTT. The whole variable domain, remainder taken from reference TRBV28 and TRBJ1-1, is DVKVTQSSRYLVKRTGEKVFLECVQDMDHENMFWYRQDPGLGLRLIYFSYDVKMKEKGDIPEGYSVSREKKERFSLILESASTNQTSMYLCASLTTANTEAFFGQGTRLTVV.